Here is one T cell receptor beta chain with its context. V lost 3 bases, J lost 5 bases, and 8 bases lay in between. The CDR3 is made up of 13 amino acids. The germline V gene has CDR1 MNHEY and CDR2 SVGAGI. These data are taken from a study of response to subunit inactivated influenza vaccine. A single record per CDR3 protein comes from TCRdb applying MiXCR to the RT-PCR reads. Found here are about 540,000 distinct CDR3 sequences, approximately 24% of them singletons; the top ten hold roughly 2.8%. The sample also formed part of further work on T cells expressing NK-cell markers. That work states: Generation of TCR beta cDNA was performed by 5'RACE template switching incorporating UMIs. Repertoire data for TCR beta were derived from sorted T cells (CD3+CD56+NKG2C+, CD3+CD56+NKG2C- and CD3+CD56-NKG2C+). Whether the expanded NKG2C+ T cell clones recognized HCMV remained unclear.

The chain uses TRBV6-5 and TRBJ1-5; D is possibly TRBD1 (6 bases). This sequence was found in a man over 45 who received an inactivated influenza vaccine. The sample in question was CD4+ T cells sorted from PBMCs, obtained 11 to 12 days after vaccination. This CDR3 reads CASSYNRDQPQHF. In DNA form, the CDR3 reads TGTGCCAGCAGTTATAACAGGGATCAGCCCCAGCATTTT.